These 21 T cell receptor beta chains share one sample of origin, sequenced in a study of vaccination and CD4 T cells after COVID-19 (dated by TCRdb to 2021 to 2024). Libraries were built with PCR. The run used an Illumina iSeq 100. DNA from cultured CD4+ T cells was subjected to TCR sequencing with the Oncomine TCR Beta short-read assay at the Johns Hopkins FTIC core. Through fastp at Q25 and MiXCR, TCRdb rebuilt clones from the public reads, retaining in-frame beta chains. Each CDR3 protein appears once, grouped with its most common genes and DNA. The table for this sample lists 20,000 to 25,000 distinct CDR3 sequences; about 64% of them were counted only once. Of the sample, 15% to 20% falls within the top ten clones. These TCRs' antigens remain unknown. The treatment or condition label, as the study defines it: 10-day PBMC culture with coronavirus spike peptide pools or control peptides (ViraFEST assay).

The material was CD4+ T cells from blood, cultured in vitro, obtained after SARS-CoV-2 vaccination. These receptors came from a human donor who received a COVID-19 vaccine.

The chain's CDR3 is CSAKSTGAGTEAFF. CDR3 in DNA: TGCAGTGCTAAATCGACAGGGGCGGGGACTGAAGCTTTCTTT. The chain has TRBV20-1 and TRBJ1-1, with 8 bases that match TRBD1. V lost 4 bases to trimming and J lost 5 bases; unmatched junction nucleotides: 9. The CDR3 has 14 amino acids. The germline gives CDR1 DFQATT, CDR2 SNEGSKA (reference sequence).

The rearrangement joins TRBV24-1 to TRBJ1-4; D remains ambiguous. V was shortened by 0 bases and J by 6 bases, with 16 bases between the two germline ends. CDR3 size: 17 residues. The V gene's germline CDR1 is KGHDR and CDR2 SFDVKD. The CDR3 DNA reads as TGTGCCACCAGTGATTTGCGGGCCTTACCGAGGGATGAAAAACTGTTTTTT. Amino acid sequence: CATSDLRALPRDEKLFF.

The gene calls are TRBV6-5 and TRBJ2-7; D may be TRBD1 or TRBD2 (5 bases each). The CDR3 has 15 residues. The germline CDR1 and CDR2 sequences are MNHEY and SVGAGI. The germline V and J ends were trimmed by 0 bases and 3 bases, with 12 bases remaining between them. The CDR3 DNA reads TGTGCCAGCAGTTACTCACCAGGGACCCTCTACGAGCAGTACTTC. It encodes CASSYSPGTLYEQYF.

The table lists this clonotype with a few counts. V is TRBV7-2 and J is TRBJ1-2; 10 nucleotides line up with TRBD1. Trimming at V came to 4 bases and at J to 6 bases, leaving 8 bases not matched to a gene. Germline CDR1 and CDR2: SGHTA and FQGNSA. This CDR3 comprises 15 residues. The CDR3 nucleotides read TGTGCCAGCAGCTGGAGCGGGGACAGGGGTAATGGCTACACCTTC. Protein sequence: CASSWSGDRGNGYTF. Together with reference TRBV7-2 and TRBJ1-2, the CDR3 gives the full variable domain: GAGVSQSPSNKVTEKGKDVELRCDPISGHTALYWYRQSLGQGLEFLIYFQGNSAPDKSGLPSDRFSAERTGGSVSTLTIQRTQQEDSAVYLCASSWSGDRGNGYTFGSGTRLTVV.

The chain carries TRBV2 and TRBJ2-7; perhaps TRBD2 as D (6 bases). With 3 bases removed from V and 1 base from J, the gap between germline ends came to 10 bases. Germline CDR1 and CDR2: SNHLY and FYNNEI. This CDR3 spans 14 amino acids. In nucleotides, the CDR3 is TGTGCCAGCAGTGATCGTAGCGGATCCTACGAGCAGTACTTC. Translating it yields CASSDRSGSYEQYF.

The rearrangement uses TRBV28 and TRBJ1-5, with D perhaps TRBD1 (5 bases). The CDR3 runs 12 residues. The V and J ends lost 7 bases and 2 bases respectively, with 6 bases between them. CDR1 is MDHEN, CDR2 SYDVKM, per germline. CDR3 bases: TGTGCCAGCAAAGGGGGCAATCAGCCCCAGCATTTT. It specifies CASKGGNQPQHF.

The rearrangement joins TRBV6-1 to TRBJ2-7; 11 bases match TRBD1. From germline, CDR1 is MNHNS and CDR2 SASEGT. The V gene end was trimmed by 7 bases and the J gene end by 3 bases; junction bases not matched to a gene: 11. This CDR3 spans 16 amino acids. DNA of the CDR3: TGTGCCAGCACCTACACCCGGACAGGGGGCCTCTACGAGCAGTACTTC. Its protein product is CASTYTRTGGLYEQYF.

The sample holds a few counts of this clonotype. V is TRBV20-1 and J is TRBJ2-5, with 9 bases that match TRBD1. The J segment lost 2 bases and the V segment lost 5 bases, leaving 6 bases of the junction unmatched. Germline CDR1 is DFQATT and CDR2 is SNEGSKA (reference sequence). CDR3 size: 14 residues. CDR3 sequence: CSALTGGIQETQYF. Here the CDR3 DNA reads TGCAGTGCTTTGACAGGGGGGATACAAGAGACCCAGTACTTC.

The V gene is TRBV5-4, the J gene TRBJ1-2; the D is unclear. The CDR3 runs 13 residues. V lost 0 bases and J lost 6, with 9 bases in between. Germline V gene lookup returns CDR1 SGHNT and CDR2 YYREEE (reference sequence). CDR3: CASSLARQNGYTF. DNA for the CDR3: TGTGCCAGCAGCTTGGCTAGGCAGAATGGCTACACCTTC.

This clonotype appeared a few times. The gene calls are TRBV25-1 and TRBJ1-1; possibly TRBD1 for D (5 bases). The CDR3 has 15 residues. CDR1 and CDR2 from the germline V gene are MGHDK and SYGVNS. V lost 4 bases and J 0 bases, leaving 12 bases between the germline ends. CDR3 sequence: CASSGAGPMNTEAFF. The CDR3 nucleotides read TGTGCCAGCAGTGGGGCAGGGCCCATGAACACTGAAGCTTTCTTT.

This clonotype appeared a few times. V and J are TRBV6-1 and TRBJ1-6; D remains unclear. CDR3 size: 13 residues. The germline V gene encodes CDR1 MNHNS and CDR2 SASEGT. Trimming cost V 7 bases and J 6 bases, with 10 bases left between them. This CDR3 is CASNGRLNSPLHF. CDR3 nucleotide sequence: TGTGCCAGCAATGGACGCCTTAATTCACCCCTCCACTTT.

The gene calls are TRBV6-5 and TRBJ1-5, with TRBD1 matching 10 bases. The V gene's germline CDR1 is MNHEY and CDR2 SVGAGI. This CDR3 has 15 residues. Trimming cost V 3 bases and J 2 bases; bases outside gene matches: 1. DNA of the CDR3: TGTGCCAGCAGTTATGGGACAGGGGGCAATCAGCCCCAGCATTTT. The encoded protein is CASSYGTGGNQPQHF.

This clonotype was seen more than once but under ten times. The rearrangement uses TRBV7-9 and TRBJ1-2; D is uncertain. From germline, CDR1 is SEHNR and CDR2 FQNEAQ (reference sequence). The length of the CDR3 is 15 residues. V lost 5 bases to trimming and J lost 0 bases, with 13 bases between them. The CDR3 coding sequence is TGTGCCAGCAGCCAGGAATGGGTAGCTAACTATGGCTACACCTTC. The encoded protein is CASSQEWVANYGYTF. Using reference TRBV7-9 and TRBJ1-2 for the parts outside the CDR3, the full variable domain is DTGVSQNPRHKITKRGQNVTFRCDPISEHNRLYWYRQTLGQGPEFLTYFQNEAQLEKSRLLSDRFSAERPKGSFSTLEIQRTEQGDSAMYLCASSQEWVANYGYTFGSGTRLTVV.

The rearrangement links TRBV9 to TRBJ1-1; D gene unclear. The germline V gene encodes CDR1 SGDLS and CDR2 YYNGEE. The CDR3 loop spans 15 amino acids. V lost 4 bases and J 3 bases, leaving 16 bases between the germline ends. The CDR3 DNA reads TGTGCCAGCAGCCCCCGTCCTATGCGGTACACTGAAGCTTTCTTT. Translating gives CASSPRPMRYTEAFF.

The V gene is TRBV7-9, the J gene TRBJ2-2; 7 nucleotides line up with TRBD1. With V trimmed by 4 bases and J by 7 bases, 6 bases remained unmatched. Germline V CDR1 and CDR2: SEHNR, FQNEAQ (reference sequence). There are 14 residues in the CDR3. The CDR3 sequence is CASSSLTGHGELFF. In DNA form, the CDR3 reads TGTGCCAGCAGCTCCCTGACAGGGCACGGGGAGCTGTTTTTT. The variable domain in full, with the rest retrieved from reference TRBV7-9 and TRBJ2-2, is DTGVSQNPRHKITKRGQNVTFRCDPISEHNRLYWYRQTLGQGPEFLTYFQNEAQLEKSRLLSDRFSAERPKGSFSTLEIQRTEQGDSAMYLCASSSLTGHGELFFGEGSRLTVL.

The rearrangement uses TRBV2 and TRBJ1-1; D possibly corresponds to TRBD1 (5 bases). Germline V gives CDR1 SNHLY, CDR2 FYNNEI. V was shortened by 0 bases and J by 10 bases, with 12 bases between the two germline ends. The CDR3 is 13 residues long. Here the CDR3 reads CASSEARGGAAFF. The CDR3 bases are TGTGCCAGCAGTGAAGCGAGGGGTGGGGCAGCTTTCTTT.

CDR3 region: CASSMGGAQETQYF. DNA of the CDR3: TGTGCCAGTAGTATGGGTGGGGCCCAAGAGACCCAGTACTTC. V gene TRBV19 combines with J gene TRBJ2-7; D possibly corresponds to TRBD1 (5 bases). The J call is doubtful: the DNA matches TRBJ2-5 better. Looked up from germline, CDR1 is LNHDA and CDR2 is SQIVND (reference sequence). The CDR3 consists of 14 residues.

V is TRBV12-3 or TRBV12-4 and J is TRBJ1-1; D unresolved. The V end was cut by 6 bases, the J end by 2 bases, with 22 bases between. The CDR3 has 17 residues. This CDR3 is CASRTPGGLISNTEAFF. Written as DNA, the CDR3 is TGTGCCAGCAGAACCCCTGGCGGGTTAATATCTAACACTGAAGCTTTCTTT.

The V and J genes are TRBV12-3 or TRBV12-4 and TRBJ1-2; 12 bases map to TRBD1. This CDR3 contains 16 residues. After removal of 6 bases from V and 2 bases from J, the junction contained 7 bases not matched to a gene. CDR3 nucleotides: TGTGCCAGCAGCCTGACCGGGACAGGGGGCAACTATGGCTACACCTTC. This gives the protein CASSLTGTGGNYGYTF.

The rearrangement links TRBV2 to TRBJ1-5, with TRBD1 matching 9 bases. J gave up 1 base and V 7 bases, and 5 bases lay outside the gene matches. Germline assignment: CDR1 SNHLY and CDR2 FYNNEI. The CDR3 runs to 15 residues. The CDR3 is CASMIDRGSNQPQHF. In DNA form, the CDR3 reads TGTGCCAGCATGATCGACAGGGGGAGCAATCAGCCCCAGCATTTT. Complete variable domain (other parts from reference TRBV2 and TRBJ1-5): EPEVTQTPSHQVTQMGQEVILRCVPISNHLYFYWYRQILGQKVEFLVSFYNNEISEKSEIFDDQFSVERPDGSNFTLKIRSTKLEDSAMYFCASMIDRGSNQPQHFGDGTRLSIL.

The V gene is TRBV24-1, the J gene TRBJ2-2; D may be TRBD2 (5 bases). Trimming removed 8 bases at V and 1 base at J, with 10 bases between. This CDR3 contains 14 residues. CDR1 KGHDR and CDR2 SFDVKD come from the germline V gene. The CDR3 sequence is CATTGRENTGELFF. The CDR3 DNA is TGTGCCACCACAGGACGGGAGAACACCGGGGAGCTGTTTTTT.